Below are 18 T cell receptor beta chains sequenced from a single sample in a study of shared clonotypes between healthy human individuals. Generated by immunoSEQ multiplex PCR, the TCRdb table keeps only in-frame clones and is missing some. The top ten clones hold roughly 0.39% of a sample with roughly 2,500,000 clones, 90% to 95% of them seen once. Sequenced: naive CD4+ T cells from PBMCs. Subset indicated: CD45RA+ positively selected. Receptors originate from a man aged 18 to 29 in good health. Some clones in this sample may be carry-over from other donors' samples.

This clone was observed once. The chain has TRBV6-5 and TRBJ1-3; D unclear. Germline CDR1 reads MNHEY; CDR2 reads SVGAGI. The CDR3 runs 13 residues. The DNA for the CDR3 is TGTGCAAGTACCGCGCACTCTGGAAACACCATATATTTT. Translating gives CASTAHSGNTIYF.

The V and J genes are TRBV5-6 and TRBJ2-7; 8 nucleotides line up with TRBD2. This CDR3 contains 15 residues. Germline values: CDR1 SGHDT, CDR2 YYEEEE. The V segment lost 0 bases and the J segment 2 bases; nucleotides outside the gene matches: 4. The CDR3 spells CASSLAGTRTYEQYF. The CDR3 DNA follows: TGTGCCAGCAGCTTGGCCGGGACTAGAACCTACGAGCAGTACTTC.

This sequence joins TRBV28 and TRBJ1-2; no clear D gene. The CDR3 length is 16 residues. V shed 5 bases and J shed 6 bases, with 22 bases lying between them. CDR1 is MDHEN and CDR2 is SYDVKM in the germline V gene. The CDR3 DNA reads TGTGCCAGCAGTCACCCAGACAAATCAGGATTGGATGGCTACACCTTC. The encoded protein is CASSHPDKSGLDGYTF.

The chain is built from TRBV6-1 and TRBJ2-3, with D perhaps TRBD1 or TRBD2 (5 bases each). The V end was cut by 2 bases, the J end by 5 bases, with 14 bases between. Germline assignment: CDR1 MNHNS and CDR2 SASEGT. The CDR3 spans 15 residues. The CDR3 protein is CASSERDRILDTQYF. Here the CDR3 DNA reads TGTGCCAGCAGTGAAAGGGACCGCATTCTAGATACGCAGTATTTT.

The chain combines TRBV9 with TRBJ1-3; D is uncertain. Trimming shortened V by 0 bases and J by 0 bases, and 7 bases separated the two germline ends. This CDR3 region has 15 residues. CDR1 is SGDLS, CDR2 YYNGEE, per germline. The chain's CDR3 is CASSVDPFSGNTIYF. The CDR3 nucleotides are TGTGCCAGCAGCGTAGATCCGTTCTCTGGAAACACCATATATTTT.

The chain carries TRBV2 and TRBJ1-6; the D gene is possibly TRBD1 (5 bases). V was trimmed by 6 bases and J by 9 bases, leaving 15 bases between them. Per the germline V gene, CDR1 is SNHLY and CDR2 is FYNNEI. The CDR3 runs to 14 residues. CDR3 nucleotide sequence: TGTGCCAGCAGCAGGGATTGGGAGGGTTCACCCCTCCACTTT. Its protein product is CASSRDWEGSPLHF.

The chain carries TRBV7-3 and TRBJ2-3; perhaps TRBD2 as D (7 bases). The CDR3 consists of 14 residues. The germline gives CDR1 SGHTA, CDR2 FQGTGA. V was shortened by 5 bases and J by 6 bases, with 15 bases between the two germline ends. The CDR3 sequence is CASSRLEGGDTQYF. CDR3 nucleotides: TGTGCCAGCAGCCGCCTTGAGGGGGGGGATACGCAGTATTTT. The variable domain in full, with the rest retrieved from reference TRBV7-3 and TRBJ2-3, is GAGVSQTPSNKVTEKGKYVELRCDPISGHTALYWYRQSLGQGPEFLIYFQGTGAADDSGLPNDRFFAVRPEGSVSTLKIQRTERGDSAVYLCASSRLEGGDTQYFGPGTRLTVL.

The CDR3 loop is CASSLQGDGETQYF. CDR3 DNA sequence: TGCGCCAGCAGCTTACAGGGGGATGGGGAGACCCAGTACTTC. The J gene is TRBJ2-5, the V gene TRBV5-1; 8 positions match TRBD1. This CDR3 is 14 amino acids long. In germline, CDR1 is SGHRS, CDR2 YFSETQ. Unmatched junction bases numbered 5, after V lost 2 bases and J lost 5 bases.

With respect to this clone: The junction departs from the called germline gene at one end, perhaps through a read error. The V gene is TRBV15, the J gene TRBJ1-1; D gene ambiguous. Per germline, CDR1 LNHNV and CDR2 YYDKDF (reference sequence). CDR3 length: 13 residues. The CDR3 spells CATSRDTMGGRPF. The CDR3 DNA sequence: TGTGCCACCAGCAGAGATACGATGGGAGGGCGGCCGTTT.

A few counts support this clone. The CDR3 DNA follows: TGTGCCAGCAGTCATCGACAGGGCGGTCAGCCCCAGCATTTT. Translation: CASSHRQGGQPQHF. The rearrangement joins TRBV6-5 to TRBJ1-5, with 7 bases fitting TRBD1. The CDR3 is 14 residues long. V lost 5 bases and J lost 6; bases outside the gene matches: 7. Germline values: CDR1 MNHEY, CDR2 SVGAGI.

V gene TRBV7-3 combines with J gene TRBJ2-1, with TRBD2 matching 13 bases. Germline V CDR1 and CDR2: SGHTA, FQGTGA. The CDR3 has 15 amino acids. J lost 9 bases, V lost 5 bases, and 7 bases had no gene match. CDR3 DNA sequence: TGTGCCAGCAGCCTAGGGACTAGCGGGATTGGTGAGCAGTTCTTC. Translated: CASSLGTSGIGEQFF.

The V call is TRBV30, the J call TRBJ2-1; D is tentatively TRBD1 or TRBD2 (7 bases each). The CDR3 consists of 14 residues. The V end lost 8 bases, the J end lost 3 bases, and 17 bases lay between the germline ends. Germline V gene data show CDR1 as GTSNPN and CDR2 as SVGIG (reference sequence). CDR3 loop: CARGVGQIYNEQFF. CDR3 DNA sequence: TGTGCCCGGGGGGTGGGACAGATCTACAATGAGCAGTTCTTC.

Concerning this clone itself: In the same sample, other DNA sequences code for this CDR3. This sequence joins TRBV4-3 and TRBJ1-2; D not resolved. Germline V gene data show CDR1 as LGHNA and CDR2 as YSLEER. This CDR3 has 13 amino acids. V was pared by 0 bases and J by 5 bases, with 7 bases between. DNA for the CDR3: TGCGCCAGCAGCCAAGAGGGAGTATATGGCTACACCTTC. Translation: CASSQEGVYGYTF.

This rearrangement joins TRBV7-6 to TRBJ2-3; a possible D gene is TRBD2 (6 bases). The CDR3 contains 17 residues. From germline, CDR1 is SGHVS and CDR2 FNYEAQ. V lost 5 bases and J 5 bases, leaving 23 bases between the germline ends. CDR3 region: CASSRGGGSSRGDTQYF. The CDR3 DNA reads as TGTGCCAGCAGCCGTGGGGGAGGTTCATCCCGTGGAGATACGCAGTATTTT.

The chain uses TRBV4-1 and TRBJ2-6; 7 bases align to TRBD1. Trimming cost V 4 bases and J 0 bases; bases outside gene matches: 9. Germline lookup yields CDR1 MGHRA and CDR2 YSYEKL. The CDR3 sequence is 18 residues long. CDR3 nucleotides: TGCGCCAGCAGCCTCCAGGGCAGGGGGAGCTCTGGGGCCAACGTCCTGACTTTC. Its translation: CASSLQGRGSSGANVLTF.

The chain recombines TRBV5-1 with TRBJ2-5; TRBD2 matches at 7 bases. This CDR3 comprises 15 residues. J lost 4 bases, V lost 4 bases, and 10 bases had no gene match. Looked up from germline, CDR1 is SGHRS and CDR2 is YFSETQ. The CDR3 protein is CASSALTSDVETQYF. The CDR3 DNA follows: TGCGCCAGCAGCGCCCTAACTAGCGATGTAGAGACCCAGTACTTC.

The V call is TRBV5-1, the J call TRBJ1-1; 10 bases fit TRBD1. With V trimmed by 2 bases and J by 6 bases, 10 bases remained unmatched. The CDR3 loop spans 16 amino acids. CDR1 and CDR2 (germline): SGHRS, YFSETQ. The CDR3 DNA reads TGCGCCAGCAGCTTAATGGCGGACAGGGGGGCCGCTGAAGCTTTCTTT. It is translated as CASSLMADRGAAEAFF. The full variable domain, completed using reference TRBV5-1 and TRBJ1-1, is KAGVTQTPRYLIKTRGQQVTLSCSPISGHRSVSWYQQTPGQGLQFLFEYFSETQRNKGNFPGRFSGRQFSNSRSEMNVSTLELGDSALYLCASSLMADRGAAEAFFGQGTRLTVV.

Here the CDR3 DNA reads TGTGCCAGCAGCTTCGGGACAGGGACACCCCTCCACTTT. Residues: CASSFGTGTPLHF. The gene calls are TRBV7-3 and TRBJ1-6, with 9 nucleotides matching TRBD1. Trimming cost V 3 bases and J 11 bases; bases outside gene matches: 2. The CDR3 is made up of 13 amino acids. CDR1 is SGHTA, CDR2 FQGTGA, per germline.